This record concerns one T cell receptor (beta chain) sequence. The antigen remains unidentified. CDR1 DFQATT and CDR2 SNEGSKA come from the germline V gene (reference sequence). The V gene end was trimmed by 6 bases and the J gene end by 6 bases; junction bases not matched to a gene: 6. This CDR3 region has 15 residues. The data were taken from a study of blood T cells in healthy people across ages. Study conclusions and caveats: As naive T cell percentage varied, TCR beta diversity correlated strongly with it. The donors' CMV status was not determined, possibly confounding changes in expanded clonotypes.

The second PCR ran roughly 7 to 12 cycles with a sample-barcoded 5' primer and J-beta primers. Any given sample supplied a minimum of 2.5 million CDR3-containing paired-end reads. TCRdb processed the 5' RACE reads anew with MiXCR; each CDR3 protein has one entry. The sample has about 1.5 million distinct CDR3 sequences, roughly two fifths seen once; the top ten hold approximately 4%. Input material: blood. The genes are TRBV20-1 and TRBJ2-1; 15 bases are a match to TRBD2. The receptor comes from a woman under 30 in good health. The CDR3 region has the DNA TGCAGTGCACCCGGACTAGCGGGGGGGATCAATGAGCAGTTCTTC. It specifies CSAPGLAGGINEQFF.